This TCR beta chain came from a study of T-cell memory formation after mild COVID-19. Study details: Largely donor-specific TCR clusters were found.

This clonotype was counted a few times. Its antigen is undetermined. The authors produced TCR alpha and TCR beta cDNA libraries with sample barcodes and UMIs by 5'RACE using constant-segment primers. Via MiXCR, TCRdb re-called the 5' RACE reads, giving one row per CDR3 protein. The repertoire holds about 430,000 distinct CDR3 sequences, with 18% as singletons. Germline V gives CDR1 MNHEY, CDR2 SMNVEV (reference sequence). The CDR3 consists of 12 residues. V lost 7 bases and J lost 3, with 8 bases in between. General study results and limits: Cross-reactive memory seemingly joined, as some responding clones were found in pre-infection memory. Mainly CM and EM harbored the contracting CD4+ clones; mainly EMRA harbored the CD8+ ones.

This chain links TRBV27 with TRBJ2-3; maybe TRBD2 (5 bases). The sequenced sample consisted of PBMCs or a T cell subset sorted from them (not recorded which). This receptor was taken from a man aged 18-30 years who had mild COVID-19 (a few samples of this study predate the infection). Cell type and time point are not known. The chain's CDR3 is CASNGETDTQYF. As DNA, the CDR3 is TGTGCCAGCAACGGGGAAACAGATACGCAGTATTTT.